The clone carrying this T cell receptor beta chain was picked up one time. Its target is unknown. This entry is derived from a study of shared clonotypes between healthy human individuals. Study background: Researchers assigned three CD4 naive, three CD4 memory, two CD8 naive and one CD8 memory plate to each donor.

Germline V gene lookup returns CDR1 SGDLS and CDR2 YYNGEE. CDR3 size: 15 residues. Trimming cost V 1 base and J 8 bases; bases outside gene matches: 8. Assay used: immunoSEQ multiplex PCR; TCRdb lists only in-frame clones, some missing. The sample has approximately 2,200,000 clones, 85% to 95% seen once; the top ten hold about 1.5%. Naive CD8 cells were CD45RO-negative, positively selected for CCR7, excluding terminally differentiated effector memory CD45RA+ cells. Broader study findings: Non-shared clonotypes were found to have lower generation probabilities than the clonotypes that were shared by all four of the sorted-subset donors.

The rearrangement links TRBV9 to TRBJ2-1, with 8 bases aligning to TRBD2. This sequence was found in a man younger than 35 in good health. Some clones in this sample may be carry-over from other donors' samples. Sequenced input: naive CD8+ T cells from PBMCs. The CDR3 sequence: CASSVPSGTSHEQFF. The CDR3 nucleotides read TGTGCCAGCAGCGTACCTTCCGGGACTAGTCATGAGCAGTTCTTC. Filled out from reference TRBV9 and TRBJ2-1, the complete variable domain reads DSGVTQTPKHLITATGQRVTLRCSPRSGDLSVYWYQQSLDQGLQFLIQYYNGEERAKGNILERFSAQQFPDLHSELNLSSLELGDSALYFCASSVPSGTSHEQFFGPGTRLTVL.